This T cell receptor beta chain was found in a study of tumor and adjacent non-tumor tissue in lung cancer. To note about this clonotype: An end of the junction differs from the germline gene, which may be a read error.

Three rounds of nested PCR, following a modified ARM-PCR protocol, produced the TCRbeta library. TCRdb redid the calling of the multiplex PCR reads with MiXCR, one entry per CDR3 protein. The sample carries roughly 93,000 distinct CDR3 sequences, just over 65% recorded once. RNA was extracted from bulk tissue without any cell sorting. CDR1 is MNHNS, CDR2 SASEGT, per germline. The CDR3 loop spans 15 amino acids. The V call is TRBV6-1, the J call TRBJ2-7, with D possibly TRBD1 on 5 matching bases. This TCR came from a man aged 60 to 75 with non-small cell lung cancer. The source material was lung tumor tissue. The CDR3 protein is CAGSSGQTKGYEQYF. The CDR3 bases are TGTGCCGGCAGTAGTGGACAAACTAAGGGTTACGAGCAGTACTTC.